A single sample gave rise to the 10 T cell receptor beta chains below, sequenced in a study of blood T cell repertoires in COVID-19. TCRdb's copy holds only in-frame clones and misses some; the assay was immunoSEQ multiplex PCR. The repertoire includes 350,000 to 400,000 clones, roughly 90% of them detected once, and approximately 3% sits in the top ten. Sequenced input: peripheral blood. The receptor source for this set is a woman aged 25-40 years with COVID-19, enrolled during active disease.

The DNA of the CDR3 is TGTGCCAGCAGTTCGGACAGGGTATTGCAGTACTTC. Its protein product is CASSSDRVLQYF. V gene TRBV28 combines with J gene TRBJ2-7, with 8 nucleotides matching TRBD1. V was pared by 4 bases and J by 9 bases, with 5 bases of the junction left unmatched. CDR3 size: 12 residues. From germline, CDR1 is MDHEN and CDR2 SYDVKM.

Only a few counts were recorded for this clone. The chain links TRBV11-2 to TRBJ1-1; possibly TRBD1 for D (5 bases). Germline V gene sequence: CDR1 SGHAT, CDR2 FQNNGV. This CDR3 has 14 amino acids. Trimming stripped 3 bases from V and 4 bases from J, with 12 bases between. DNA of the CDR3: TGTGCCAGCAGCTTCCCCGGGGGGAGCACTGAAGCTTTCTTT. It specifies CASSFPGGSTEAFF.

The rearrangement links TRBV7-9 to TRBJ2-7; 12 nucleotides line up with TRBD1. The CDR3 contains 14 residues. The germline CDR1 and CDR2 sequences are SEHNR and FQNEAQ (reference sequence). The trim removed 3 bases at V and 7 bases at J, leaving 4 bases unmatched. The CDR3 DNA follows: TGTGCCAGCAGCTTTGGGGACAGGGGGCGTGAGCAGTACTTC. Protein sequence: CASSFGDRGREQYF.

The CDR3 sequence is CASSPTDRGETQYF. CDR3 nucleotides: TGTGCCAGCAGTCCAACAGACAGGGGAGAGACCCAGTACTTC. The chain joins TRBV28 to TRBJ2-5, with 8 bases identical to TRBD1. The CDR3 length is 14 residues. V dropped 5 bases and J dropped 4; count of bases not matched to a gene: 6. Germline V lookup: CDR1 MDHEN, CDR2 SYDVKM. The whole variable domain, filled in from reference TRBV28 and TRBJ2-5, reads DVKVTQSSRYLVKRTGEKVFLECVQDMDHENMFWYRQDPGLGLRLIYFSYDVKMKEKGDIPEGYSVSREKKERFSLILESASTNQTSMYLCASSPTDRGETQYFGPGTRLLVL.

The genes are TRBV2 and TRBJ1-2; 7 bases are a match to TRBD1. The ends lost 10 bases at V and 5 bases at J; junction bases unmatched: 7. The CDR3 contains 12 residues. Germline loops: CDR1 SNHLY, CDR2 FYNNEI. CDR3 loop: CATHEGAYGYTF. The CDR3 coding sequence is TGTGCCACCCACGAGGGGGCATATGGCTACACCTTC.

The V gene is TRBV19, the J gene TRBJ2-4; weak D call: TRBD2 (5 bases). Germline V gives CDR1 LNHDA, CDR2 SQIVND (reference sequence). The CDR3 loop spans 21 amino acids. Trimming took off 6 bases at V and 0 bases at J, with 30 bases between the two ends. The CDR3 coding sequence is TGTGCCAGTAGCCAAAGACCACCCGGAAGGCCCTTAGCGATAGCCAAAAACATTCAGTACTTC. As protein: CASSQRPPGRPLAIAKNIQYF. The entire variable domain, with the rest obtained from reference TRBV19 and TRBJ2-4, is as follows: DGGITQSPKYLFRKEGQNVTLSCEQNLNHDAMYWYRQDPGQGLRLIYYSQIVNDFQKGDIAEGYSVSREKKESFPLTVTSAQKNPTAFYLCASSQRPPGRPLAIAKNIQYFGAGTRLSVL.

The chain employs TRBV6-2 or TRBV6-3 and TRBJ2-2; 9 positions agree with TRBD1. V lost 2 bases and J lost 2; bases outside the gene matches: 9. The germline V gene has CDR1 MNHEY and CDR2 SVGEGT. The CDR3 is 18 residues long. The CDR3 spells CASSYRPGQGPNTGELFF. The CDR3 DNA sequence: TGTGCCAGCAGTTACCGCCCCGGACAGGGGCCCAACACCGGGGAGCTGTTTTTT.

This rearrangement joins TRBV5-1 to TRBJ2-7; 9 nucleotides align to TRBD1. In germline, CDR1 is SGHRS, CDR2 YFSETQ. The CDR3 length is 15 residues. V lost 7 bases to trimming and J lost 4 bases; unmatched junction nucleotides: 12. CDR3 region: CASGPNAGQGYEQYF. The CDR3 DNA sequence: TGCGCCAGCGGTCCAAATGCGGGACAGGGATACGAGCAGTACTTC.

The rearrangement uses TRBV5-5 and TRBJ1-1, with a tentative D call TRBD1 (5 bases). This CDR3 contains 13 residues. V was trimmed by 3 bases and J by 3 bases, leaving 9 bases between them. Germline CDR1 is SGHKS and CDR2 is YYEKEE (reference sequence). In DNA, the CDR3 is TGTGCCAGCAGCTCCAGGGCCTACACTGAAGCTTTCTTT. Amino acid sequence: CASSSRAYTEAFF.

J is TRBJ1-2 and V is TRBV6-4, with 8 bases identical to TRBD1. Germline V gives CDR1 MRHNA, CDR2 SNTAGT. The CDR3 is 15 residues long. V shed 6 bases and J 3 bases; nucleotides not matched to a gene: 9. In nucleotides, the CDR3 is TGTGCCAGCAGCCGAATGACAGGGGAAGACTATGGCTACACCTTC. Translating gives CASSRMTGEDYGYTF.